The present TCR beta chain was sequenced within a study of blood T cell repertoires in COVID-19. The protocol was immunoSEQ multiplex PCR, while the TCRdb copy is restricted to in-frame clones and leaves out a portion. This table holds some 250,000 clones, roughly 80% found once. The sample was peripheral blood. The TCR sequence derives from a woman aged 55-75 years with active or convalescent COVID-19.

The chain's CDR3 is CAISESFGTRSPLHF. The CDR3 nucleotides are TGTGCCATCAGTGAGTCGTTCGGTACCAGGTCACCCCTCCACTTT. The chain links TRBV10-3 to TRBJ1-6; D gene uncertain. This CDR3 spans 15 amino acids. Germline V gives CDR1 ENHRY, CDR2 SYGVKD. The V end lost 0 bases, the J end lost 10 bases, and 13 bases lay between the germline ends.